This T cell receptor (beta chain) stems from a study of blood T cell repertoires in COVID-19. Study at large: Acute and convalescent COVID-19 specimens originated in the United States, Italy and Spain. The cDNA or gDNA used as material had been derived from T cells, B-cell-depleted T cells, or PBMCs.

Original handling: Reference gene primer amplification in the assay estimated nucleated cell counts. Here immunoSEQ multiplex PCR was the method, and the copy in TCRdb shows in-frame clones only, minus some. V, J and clone size were drawn from that table, and D and trimming were deduced from the DNA. There are approximately 61,000 clones in the sample; about 80% occur only once, and about 20% lies in the top ten. The CDR3 extends over 15 amino acids. V trimming: 3 bases; J trimming: 5 bases; junction bases outside the gene matches: 7. Per germline, CDR1 SNHLY and CDR2 FYNNEI. This TCR came from a man older than 75 with active or convalescent COVID-19. What was sequenced was peripheral blood. The V and J genes are TRBV2 and TRBJ2-5; TRBD2 agrees at 9 bases. CDR3 loop: CASSDVAGVVETQYF. In DNA form, the CDR3 reads TGTGCCAGCAGTGACGTAGCGGGAGTTGTGGAGACCCAGTACTTC. Supplemented by reference TRBV2 and TRBJ2-5, the full variable domain reads EPEVTQTPSHQVTQMGQEVILRCVPISNHLYFYWYRQILGQKVEFLVSFYNNEISEKSEIFDDQFSVERPDGSNFTLKIRSTKLEDSAMYFCASSDVAGVVETQYFGPGTRLLVL.